These 7 T cell receptor beta chains were sequenced from one sample in a study of blood T cell repertoires in COVID-19. Clones were sequenced by immunoSEQ multiplex PCR, and TCRdb holds only the in-frame ones, with some missing. The data hold roughly 87,000 clones, with 70% to 85% observed a single time. Material for sequencing was peripheral blood. These receptors all come from a woman between 55 and 75 years old with acute or convalescent COVID-19.

This clone was observed once. V is TRBV5-5 and J is TRBJ2-1; tentatively, D is TRBD1 (6 bases). Germline values: CDR1 SGHKS, CDR2 YYEKEE (reference sequence). V was pared by 4 bases and J by 1 base, with 15 bases between. The CDR3 is made up of 16 amino acids. CDR3 loop: CASSVQGSRSYNEQFF. The CDR3 coding sequence is TGTGCCAGCAGCGTACAGGGTTCTCGGTCCTACAATGAGCAGTTCTTC.

V and J are TRBV27 and TRBJ1-2; D uncertain. Germline CDR1 reads MNHEY; CDR2 reads SMNVEV (reference sequence). This CDR3 has 15 amino acids. Trimming shortened V by 3 bases and J by 0 bases, and 11 bases separated the two germline ends. CDR3 coding DNA: TGTGCCAGCAGTTTCTGGGCAGACACTAACTATGGCTACACCTTC. Encoded protein: CASSFWADTNYGYTF.

As DNA, the CDR3 is TGTGCCAGCAGCTCCACCCCAGGCGGACTAGCGGGGGGAAGGAATGAGCAGTTCTTC. Encoded protein: CASSSTPGGLAGGRNEQFF. The chain carries TRBV7-3 and TRBJ2-1; TRBD2 aligns across 14 bases. CDR1 is SGHTA and CDR2 is FQGTGA in the germline V gene. Germline trimming cut 4 bases from V and 7 bases from J; bases unmatched to any gene: 15. The CDR3 extends over 19 amino acids.

This chain links TRBV5-1 with TRBJ2-3, with TRBD1 matching over 8 bases. The J segment lost 3 bases and the V segment lost 4 bases, leaving 7 bases of the junction unmatched. Germline V gene lookup returns CDR1 SGHRS and CDR2 YFSETQ. The CDR3 is 15 amino acids. The DNA of the CDR3 is TGCGCCAGCAGCCCAGCCGACAGGGGAACAGATACGCAGTATTTT. As protein: CASSPADRGTDTQYF.

The genes are TRBV11-3 and TRBJ1-4, with 8 bases matching TRBD1. Germline CDR1 SGHNT, CDR2 YENEEA. Trimming took 5 bases from V and 8 from J; bases not matched to a gene: 7. The CDR3 is made up of 14 amino acids. The CDR3: CASSAGQGGEKLFF. The CDR3 DNA is TGTGCCAGCAGCGCAGGACAGGGAGGGGAAAAACTGTTTTTT.

V usage is TRBV4-1 and J usage is TRBJ1-3; TRBD1 is a possible D gene (5 bases). This CDR3 region has 16 residues. V shed 4 bases and J shed 0 bases, with 13 bases lying between them. Germline CDR1 MGHRA, CDR2 YSYEKL. The CDR3: CASSPLNRFSGNTIYF. The DNA for the CDR3 is TGCGCCAGCAGCCCCTTGAACAGGTTCTCTGGAAACACCATATATTTT.

The V call is TRBV19, the J call TRBJ2-5, with 14 positions matching TRBD2. Trimming cost V 4 bases and J 3 bases; bases outside gene matches: 4. The V gene's germline CDR1 is LNHDA and CDR2 SQIVND (reference sequence). The CDR3 consists of 16 residues. CDR3 residues: CASSKPGLAGEETQYF. The CDR3 DNA is TGTGCCAGTAGTAAACCGGGACTAGCGGGGGAAGAGACCCAGTACTTC. The full variable domain, its missing parts supplied by reference TRBV19 and TRBJ2-5, is DGGITQSPKYLFRKEGQNVTLSCEQNLNHDAMYWYRQDPGQGLRLIYYSQIVNDFQKGDIAEGYSVSREKKESFPLTVTSAQKNPTAFYLCASSKPGLAGEETQYFGPGTRLLVL.